The 28 T cell receptor beta chains given below trace back to one sample, sequenced in a study of blood T cell repertoires in COVID-19. Data came from immunoSEQ multiplex PCR; TCRdb stores just in-frame clones and leaves some out. This table has about 420,000 clones, 70% to 90% appearing once. The sequenced sample consisted of peripheral blood. The receptors originated from a man aged 18 to 30 with COVID-19, enrolled during active disease.

V is TRBV18 and J is TRBJ1-1; the match to TRBD1 covers 9 bases. CDR1 and CDR2 (germline): KGHSH, LQKENI. Trimming took 5 bases from V and 1 from J; bases not matched to a gene: 14. The CDR3 runs to 18 residues. The CDR3 spells CASSNRRTGGEGNTEAFF. The CDR3 DNA follows: TGTGCCAGCTCAAACCGGAGAACAGGGGGCGAAGGGAACACTGAAGCTTTCTTT.

The chain uses TRBV5-4 and TRBJ2-5; 9 nucleotides match TRBD1. Losses at the gene ends were 4 bases for V and 5 bases for J; bases not matched to a gene: 9. Germline V CDR1 and CDR2: SGHNT, YYREEE (reference sequence). The CDR3 totals 15 residues. The CDR3 spells CASSATGTGIETQYF. CDR3 nucleotides: TGTGCCAGCAGCGCGACCGGGACAGGGATTGAGACCCAGTACTTC.

The chain recombines TRBV5-8 with TRBJ2-5, with D possibly TRBD2 on 6 matching bases. Germline V lookup: CDR1 SGHTS, CDR2 YDEGEE. The CDR3 loop spans 16 amino acids. Trimming took off 4 bases at V and 4 bases at J, with 20 bases between the two ends. DNA of the CDR3: TGTGCCAGCAGCCTACTAGCCCGGAATTCTAGAGAGACCCAGTACTTC. It is translated as CASSLLARNSRETQYF.

This rearrangement joins TRBV10-1 to TRBJ2-7, with 7 bases identical to TRBD2. Germline assignment: CDR1 WNHNN and CDR2 SYGVQD (reference sequence). The V gene end was trimmed by 6 bases and the J gene end by 6 bases; junction bases not matched to a gene: 14. The CDR3 length is 15 residues. CDR3 residues: CASSLSGVSEGEQYF. The DNA for the CDR3 is TGCGCCAGCAGCCTCAGCGGGGTTTCGGAAGGCGAGCAGTACTTC.

The table lists this clone with a count of one. The identical CDR3 is also encoded by other nucleotide sequences in the sample. This sequence joins TRBV7-9 and TRBJ2-7, with TRBD1 identical over 9 bases. Germline-derived CDR1 and CDR2 are SEHNR and FQNEAQ (reference sequence). V trimming: 5 bases; J trimming: 0 bases; junction bases outside the gene matches: 2. The CDR3 runs to 14 residues. The CDR3 sequence: CASSRDRVSYEQYF. DNA for the CDR3: TGTGCCAGCAGCCGGGACAGGGTCTCCTACGAGCAGTACTTC.

This clone showed up just once. J is TRBJ2-7 and V is TRBV15; 8 nucleotides align to TRBD2. The CDR3 has 15 residues. CDR1 LNHNV and CDR2 YYDKDF come from the germline V gene (reference sequence). The junction had 11 bases not matched to a gene; V was cut back by 3 bases and J by 7 bases. Written as DNA, the CDR3 is TGTGCCACCAGCAGTGGAGCGGGAGTGATGAGGGAGCAGTACTTC. This codes for CATSSGAGVMREQYF.

This sequence joins TRBV19 and TRBJ1-4, with D perhaps TRBD1 (6 bases). The V and J ends lost 5 bases and 3 bases respectively, with 19 bases between them. CDR1 LNHDA and CDR2 SQIVND come from the germline V gene (reference sequence). The CDR3 is 17 residues long. CDR3 nucleotide sequence: TGTGCCAGTAGTGCGTGGACAGTCCGGGCGGCTAATGAAAAACTGTTTTTT. Translating gives CASSAWTVRAANEKLFF.

The chain employs TRBV2 and TRBJ2-7; TRBD2 matches 8 bases. The V segment lost 8 bases and the J segment 2 bases; nucleotides outside the gene matches: 5. The V gene's germline CDR1 is SNHLY and CDR2 FYNNEI. The CDR3 covers 13 residues. CDR3 amino acids: CASFRGGTYEQYF. The CDR3 bases are TGTGCCAGCTTTCGGGGGGGTACCTACGAGCAGTACTTC.

The chain links TRBV10-2 to TRBJ2-3, with 14 bases that match TRBD2. Per germline, CDR1 WSHSY and CDR2 SAAADI. The CDR3 sequence is 15 residues long. V lost 8 bases to trimming and J lost 2 bases; unmatched junction nucleotides: 3. CDR3 DNA sequence: TGCGCCAGCGGGGGACTAGCGGGGGTCACAGATACGCAGTATTTT. It codes for CASGGLAGVTDTQYF.

This clone was seen once. The chain links TRBV27 to TRBJ1-5; the D gene is possibly TRBD1 (5 bases). Trimming took 3 bases from V and 3 from J, leaving 12 bases between them. This CDR3 is 15 amino acids long. The germline gives CDR1 MNHEY, CDR2 SMNVEV (reference sequence). This chain's CDR3 is CASSFTQAPNQPQHF. CDR3 DNA: TGTGCCAGCAGTTTCACACAGGCCCCCAATCAGCCCCAGCATTTT.

In this sample, this clone turned up once. The rearrangement uses TRBV12-5 and TRBJ2-3; D possibly corresponds to TRBD2 (5 bases). CDR3 length equals 15 residues. Germline CDR1 LGHNT, CDR2 FRNRAP. Trimming removed 0 bases at V and 4 bases at J, with 11 bases between. CDR3 amino acids: CASGLVLGRPDTQYF. The CDR3 DNA reads as TGTGCTAGTGGTTTGGTACTAGGCCGCCCAGATACGCAGTATTTT.

J is TRBJ2-7 and V is TRBV19; D call uncertain. V was trimmed by 7 bases and J by 2 bases, leaving 18 bases between them. The CDR3 totals 15 residues. The germline CDR1 and CDR2 sequences are LNHDA and SQIVND (reference sequence). CDR3 sequence (DNA): TGTGCCAGTAAGTATACAACCGGAGCTGCCTACGAGCAGTACTTC. It specifies CASKYTTGAAYEQYF.

This chain connects TRBV7-9 to TRBJ1-1, with 12 bases aligning to TRBD1. The V and J ends lost 6 bases and 4 bases, in that order; junction bases with no gene match: 3. CDR1 is SEHNR and CDR2 is FQNEAQ in the germline V gene (reference sequence). The CDR3 is 14 residues long. The CDR3 DNA reads TGTGCCAGCAGGGGACAGGGGGCCAGCACTGAAGCTTTCTTT. This sequence encodes CASRGQGASTEAFF.

On this clone: Other DNA sequences in this specimen translate into the identical CDR3. This chain links TRBV6-5 with TRBJ2-7; maybe TRBD1 (6 bases). The germline V gene encodes CDR1 MNHEY and CDR2 SVGAGI. The CDR3 totals 12 residues. Trimming took off 6 bases at V and 1 base at J, with 7 bases between the two ends. Written as DNA, the CDR3 is TGTGCCAGCAGAGGACAGTCCTACGAGCAGTACTTC. Protein product: CASRGQSYEQYF.

This chain joins TRBV6-5 and TRBJ2-7; D gene unclear. Trimming stripped 6 bases from V and 0 bases from J, with 12 bases between. The CDR3 totals 14 residues. Germline V gene data show CDR1 as MNHEY and CDR2 as SVGAGI. CDR3: CASSPGGTSYEQYF. For the CDR3, the DNA is TGTGCCAGCAGCCCCGGCGGTACCTCCTACGAGCAGTACTTC.

This sequence joins TRBV7-9 and TRBJ2-3; possibly TRBD2 for D (7 bases). Germline V gene lookup returns CDR1 SEHNR and CDR2 FQNEAQ (reference sequence). V lost 5 bases and J 0 bases, leaving 15 bases between the germline ends. The CDR3 is made up of 16 amino acids. The CDR3 region is CASSPMRGGSTDTQYF. The CDR3, as DNA: TGTGCCAGCAGCCCCATGAGGGGGGGAAGCACAGATACGCAGTATTTT.

This rearrangement joins TRBV5-8 to TRBJ2-3; D is uncertain. V gave up 0 bases and J gave up 10 bases, with 9 bases separating them. CDR3 length: 12 amino acids. Germline V CDR1 and CDR2: SGHTS, YDEGEE. CDR3: CASSLVSLPQYF. The CDR3 nucleotides are TGTGCCAGCAGCTTGGTGAGCCTCCCGCAGTATTTT.

The chain couples TRBV30 to TRBJ2-7; 7 nucleotides line up with TRBD2. CDR1 is GTSNPN, CDR2 SVGIG, per germline (reference sequence). The CDR3 runs 14 residues. CDR3 coding DNA: TGTGCTTGGTGTCTAGCGGTAAATCCATACGAGCAGTACTTC. This sequence encodes CAWCLAVNPYEQYF.

The chain has TRBV7-8 and TRBJ2-1; D may be TRBD2 (6 bases). This CDR3 has 11 residues. CDR1 and CDR2 (germline): SGHVS, FQNEAQ. V was trimmed by 4 bases and J by 9 bases, leaving 7 bases between them. This CDR3 is CASSWRGEQFF. CDR3 nucleotides: TGTGCCAGCAGCTGGCGGGGTGAGCAGTTCTTC.

The genes are TRBV11-2 and TRBJ2-2, with 8 bases fitting TRBD1. This CDR3 is 15 amino acids long. Germline CDR1 is SGHAT and CDR2 is FQNNGV. V shed 0 bases, J shed 10 bases, and the junction held 7 bases outside the gene matches. The CDR3: CASSLEAAGGAELFF. Written as DNA, the CDR3 is TGTGCCAGCAGCTTAGAGGCGGCAGGGGGCGCGGAGCTGTTTTTT. The full variable domain, completed using reference TRBV11-2 and TRBJ2-2, is EAGVAQSPRYKIIEKRQSVAFWCNPISGHATLYWYQQILGQGPKLLIQFQNNGVVDDSQLPKDRFSAERLKGVDSTLKIQPAKLEDSAVYLCASSLEAAGGAELFFGEGSRLTVL.

The chain uses TRBV7-9 and TRBJ1-1, with 7 nucleotides matching TRBD1. The CDR3 spans 13 residues. J lost 4 bases, V lost 5 bases, and 4 bases had no gene match. The germline gives CDR1 SEHNR, CDR2 FQNEAQ (reference sequence). CDR3 in amino acids: CASSPTGPTEAFF. CDR3 DNA sequence: TGTGCCAGCAGCCCGACAGGGCCCACTGAAGCTTTCTTT.

This chain uses TRBV6-1 with TRBJ1-6; no reliable D call. The germline gives CDR1 MNHNS, CDR2 SASEGT. V dropped 3 bases and J dropped 13 bases, with 10 bases sitting between them. This CDR3 region has 12 residues. For the CDR3, the DNA is TGTGCCAGCAGTGAGTCCAGGCTTCCCCTCCACTTT. Protein product: CASSESRLPLHF.

The chain joins TRBV4-1 to TRBJ2-2; D ambiguous. Germline CDR1 and CDR2: MGHRA and YSYEKL. This CDR3 is 17 amino acids long. V lost 1 base and J lost 0, with 12 bases in between. This CDR3 reads CASSQGSSWSNTGELFF. The CDR3 DNA is TGCGCCAGCAGCCAAGGTAGCTCCTGGTCGAACACCGGGGAGCTGTTTTTT.

This chain links TRBV5-6 with TRBJ1-6; 7 nucleotides match TRBD1. CDR1 SGHDT and CDR2 YYEEEE come from the germline V gene. The CDR3 extends over 17 amino acids. V shed 4 bases and J 4 bases; nucleotides not matched to a gene: 11. The CDR3: CASSINRGGLYNSPLHF. The CDR3 coding sequence is TGTGCCAGCAGCATAAACAGGGGAGGCCTTTATAATTCACCCCTCCACTTT.

The chain has TRBV6-5 and TRBJ2-1; possible D gene TRBD2, 6 bases. V was shortened by 8 bases and J by 4 bases, with 18 bases between the two germline ends. Per the germline V gene, CDR1 is MNHEY and CDR2 is SVGAGI. The CDR3 is 15 amino acids. The CDR3 loop reads CASGDSAAVYNEQFF. CDR3 DNA sequence: TGTGCCAGCGGGGACTCGGCGGCAGTGTACAATGAGCAGTTCTTC.

This rearrangement joins TRBV14 to TRBJ1-1; 7 bases line up with TRBD1. V shed 2 bases, J shed 3 bases, and the junction held 9 bases outside the gene matches. In germline, CDR1 is SGHDN, CDR2 FVKESK. The CDR3 covers 16 residues. In DNA, the CDR3 is TGTGCCAGCAGCCAAAGGGACAGAGAGGGGGACACTGAAGCTTTCTTT. Protein sequence: CASSQRDREGDTEAFF.

The genes are TRBV7-2 and TRBJ2-7; the D is unclear. Germline CDR1 SGHTA, CDR2 FQGNSA. This CDR3 has 14 residues. V was trimmed by 1 base and J by 3 bases, leaving 10 bases between them. The CDR3 reads CASSLEQDYYEQYF. CDR3 nucleotide sequence: TGTGCCAGCAGCTTAGAGCAGGATTACTACGAGCAGTACTTC. Full variable domain (rest looked up from reference TRBV7-2 and TRBJ2-7): GAGVSQSPSNKVTEKGKDVELRCDPISGHTALYWYRQSLGQGLEFLIYFQGNSAPDKSGLPSDRFSAERTGGSVSTLTIQRTQQEDSAVYLCASSLEQDYYEQYFGPGTRLTVT.

The J gene is TRBJ1-5, the V gene TRBV19, with 8 positions matching TRBD1. Germline V CDR1 and CDR2: LNHDA, SQIVND (reference sequence). The CDR3 covers 16 residues. V shed 3 bases, J shed 3 bases, and the junction held 7 bases outside the gene matches. The CDR3 loop reads CASSMRGTGTNQPQHF. The CDR3 bases are TGTGCCAGTAGTATGAGGGGGACAGGTACCAATCAGCCCCAGCATTTT.